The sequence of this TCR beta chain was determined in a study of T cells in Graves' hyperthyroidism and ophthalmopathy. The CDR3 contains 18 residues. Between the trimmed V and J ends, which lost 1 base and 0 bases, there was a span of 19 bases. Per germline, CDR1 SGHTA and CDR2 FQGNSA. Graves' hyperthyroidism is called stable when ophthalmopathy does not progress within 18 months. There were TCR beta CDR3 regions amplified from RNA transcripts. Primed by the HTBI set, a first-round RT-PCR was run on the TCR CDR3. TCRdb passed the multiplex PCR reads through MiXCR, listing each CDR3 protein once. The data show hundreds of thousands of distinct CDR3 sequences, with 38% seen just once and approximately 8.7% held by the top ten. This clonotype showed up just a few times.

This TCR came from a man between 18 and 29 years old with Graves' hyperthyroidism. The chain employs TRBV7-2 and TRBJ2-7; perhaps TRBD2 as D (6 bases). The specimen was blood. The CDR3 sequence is CASSLGRTLRDSSYEQYF. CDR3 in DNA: TGTGCCAGCAGCTTAGGCCGCACTCTCCGGGACTCCTCCTACGAGCAGTACTTC.